Listed here are 4 T cell receptor beta chains from one sample, sequenced in a study of blood T cell repertoires in COVID-19. The method was immunoSEQ multiplex PCR; TCRdb's version includes in-frame clones alone and lacks a portion of them. The sample carries roughly 100,000 clones, roughly 87% recorded once. The specimen was peripheral blood. These receptors all come from a man aged 50 to 60 with acute or convalescent COVID-19.

The V gene is TRBV6-2 or TRBV6-3, the J gene TRBJ2-3, with TRBD2 matching 7 bases. The V and J ends lost 0 bases and 6 bases, in that order; junction bases with no gene match: 9. This CDR3 contains 16 residues. The germline CDR1 and CDR2 sequences are MNHEY and SVGEGT. CDR3 sequence (DNA): TGTGCCAGCAGTTACTCGCAGCAAGAGACTAGCGATACGCAGTATTTT. Protein sequence: CASSYSQQETSDTQYF.

The chain joins TRBV5-6 to TRBJ2-2, with 7 bases that match TRBD2. The CDR3 consists of 16 residues. The V gene's germline CDR1 is SGHDT and CDR2 YYEEEE. Unmatched junction bases numbered 10, after V lost 2 bases and J lost 6 bases. The CDR3 loop reads CASSFSSGVIAGELFF. Written as DNA, the CDR3 is TGTGCCAGCAGCTTTTCTAGCGGAGTTATCGCCGGGGAGCTGTTTTTT.

The V call is TRBV6-5, the J call TRBJ1-1, with unresolved D. CDR1 is MNHEY, CDR2 SVGAGI, per germline. The CDR3 covers 13 residues. Trimming took 9 bases from V and 0 from J, leaving 11 bases between them. CDR3 protein: CASSGFLNTEAFF. CDR3 in DNA: TGTGCCAGTAGCGGGTTCCTGAACACTGAAGCTTTCTTT.

The V and J genes are TRBV29-1 and TRBJ1-1; 8 nucleotides agree with TRBD1. CDR3 length equals 15 residues. Germline CDR1 is SQVTM and CDR2 is ANQGSEA. The trim removed 0 bases at V and 2 bases at J, leaving 5 bases unmatched. The CDR3 DNA is TGCAGCGTTGAAGACCGGGACAGGATTAACACTGAAGCTTTCTTT. Translated, it gives CSVEDRDRINTEAFF.